Below are 27 T cell receptor beta chains sequenced from a single sample in a study of cytomegalovirus exposure and HLA in healthy donors. The PCR made use of 60 Vbeta and 13 Jbeta primers. The data were produced by immunoSEQ multiplex PCR, yet TCRdb's version contains in-frame clones alone and is incomplete. The table shows some 160,000 clones, with 78% occurring only once. The sequencing input was PBMCs. Source of these receptors: a woman aged 40 to 50 in good health and CMV-seropositive.

V is TRBV5-6 and J is TRBJ2-2; TRBD2 matches at 11 bases. This CDR3 is built from 18 residues. Germline V gene sequence: CDR1 SGHDT, CDR2 YYEEEE. With V trimmed by 0 bases and J by 6 bases, 10 bases remained unmatched. The CDR3 spells CASSLVVAGLAEAGELFF. The CDR3 nucleotides are TGTGCCAGCAGCTTGGTAGTCGCGGGACTAGCGGAGGCCGGGGAGCTGTTTTTT.

This chain links TRBV7-9 with TRBJ1-2, with TRBD1 matching over 7 bases. Germline V gene data show CDR1 as SEHNR and CDR2 as FQNEAQ (reference sequence). CDR3 size: 18 residues. After removal of 4 bases from V and 1 base from J, the junction contained 15 bases not matched to a gene. Here the CDR3 reads CASSSTRDRKYFNYGYTF. In nucleotides, the CDR3 is TGTGCCAGCAGCTCCACGAGGGACAGAAAATACTTTAACTATGGCTACACCTTC.

This clone was found once. Here the CDR3 DNA reads TGTGCCAGCAGTCCTAGCGGGGGGGCCGCCCCGAGTATTGAGACCCAGTACTTC. Translation: CASSPSGGAAPSIETQYF. The V and J genes are TRBV27 and TRBJ2-5; 12 bases fit TRBD2. This CDR3 contains 18 residues. Germline lookup yields CDR1 MNHEY and CDR2 SMNVEV (reference sequence). V was clipped by 5 bases and J by 5 bases; unmatched bases: 15.

The J gene is TRBJ1-1, the V gene TRBV11-2, with 9 bases identical to TRBD1. The V gene end was trimmed by 5 bases and the J gene end by 7 bases; junction bases not matched to a gene: 8. The CDR3 spans 14 residues. Germline values: CDR1 SGHAT, CDR2 FQNNGV. The CDR3 DNA reads TGTGCCAGCAGCGGACAGGGGATGAGGGGTGAAGCTTTCTTT. Residues: CASSGQGMRGEAFF.

The chain joins TRBV18 to TRBJ1-1; 8 bases match TRBD1. After removal of 3 bases from V and 4 bases from J, the junction contained 4 bases not matched to a gene. Germline assignment: CDR1 KGHSH and CDR2 LQKENI. This CDR3 has 14 residues. The CDR3 loop reads CASSPSQGATEAFF. The CDR3 DNA reads TGTGCCAGCTCACCCAGCCAGGGGGCCACTGAAGCTTTCTTT.

CDR3 sequence (DNA): TGTGCCAGCTCACCATTGACTAGCGGGGGGGCCGTCCGCACAGATACGCAGTATTTT. Translation gives CASSPLTSGGAVRTDTQYF. The genes are TRBV18 and TRBJ2-3; 14 bases are a match to TRBD2. The CDR3 is 19 residues long. V gave up 2 bases and J gave up 1 base; unmatched junction bases: 8. Per the germline V gene, CDR1 is KGHSH and CDR2 is LQKENI.

The rearrangement joins TRBV28 to TRBJ1-6; no clear D. This CDR3 has 15 residues. V was pared by 5 bases and J by 7 bases, with 15 bases between. Germline assignment: CDR1 MDHEN and CDR2 SYDVKM. In DNA form, the CDR3 reads TGTGCCAGCAGTAACACGCTTGGAGGGAATTCACCCCTCCACTTT. This codes for CASSNTLGGNSPLHF.

A few counts support this clone. One end of the junction is discordant with germline, which a read error may explain. The sample has other DNA sequences that encode this CDR3 too. J is TRBJ2-7 and V is TRBV6-6; TRBD2 is a possible D gene (5 bases). The CDR3 loop spans 12 amino acids. The germline gives CDR1 MNHNY, CDR2 SVGAGI (reference sequence). The DNA of the CDR3 is TGTTCCAGGAGGTACGCGGCATACGAGCAGTACTTC. It codes for CSRRYAAYEQYF.

This chain joins TRBV6-5 and TRBJ1-2; D is possibly TRBD1 (6 bases). The CDR3 sequence is 14 residues long. Trimming stripped 5 bases from V and 1 base from J, with 11 bases between. Germline V gene sequence: CDR1 MNHEY, CDR2 SVGAGI. The CDR3 loop reads CASSRDIYNYGYTF. As DNA, the CDR3 is TGTGCCAGCAGTCGGGACATCTATAACTATGGCTACACCTTC.

This chain links TRBV6-1 with TRBJ1-2; 7 bases match TRBD1. The CDR3 consists of 14 residues. The V gene's germline CDR1 is MNHNS and CDR2 SASEGT. The junction had 8 bases not matched to a gene; V was cut back by 5 bases and J by 5 bases. CDR3 region: CASSPGTVEYGYTF. The CDR3 bases are TGTGCCAGCAGTCCCGGGACAGTGGAATATGGCTACACCTTC.

The gene calls are TRBV30 and TRBJ1-1; 7 positions agree with TRBD1. The CDR3 extends over 13 amino acids. V was clipped by 0 bases and J by 4 bases; unmatched bases: 2. Germline CDR1 and CDR2: GTSNPN and SVGIG (reference sequence). As DNA, the CDR3 is TGTGCCTGGAGTGTACAGGGGATCACTGAAGCTTTCTTT. It specifies CAWSVQGITEAFF.

This chain connects TRBV6-5 to TRBJ2-5; 8 bases line up with TRBD2. With V trimmed by 4 bases and J by 4 bases, 2 bases remained unmatched. The V gene's germline CDR1 is MNHEY and CDR2 SVGAGI. There are 13 residues in the CDR3. The CDR3 DNA sequence: TGTGCCAGCAGTTCCCGGGGGGGAGAGACCCAGTACTTC. Encoded protein: CASSSRGGETQYF.

This clone turned up a few times. The junction departs from the called germline gene at one end, perhaps through a read error. The rearrangement joins TRBV28 to TRBJ2-7; TRBD2 is a possible D gene (6 bases). The CDR3 loop spans 13 amino acids. Germline V gives CDR1 MDHEN, CDR2 SYDVKM. CDR3 sequence: CASSLGRGTAHQF. The CDR3 DNA reads as TGTGCCAGCAGTTTAGGTCGAGGGACTGCGCATCAGTTC.

The rearrangement links TRBV19 to TRBJ1-6; maybe TRBD1 (6 bases). The germline V gene has CDR1 LNHDA and CDR2 SQIVND (reference sequence). This CDR3 region has 12 residues. Trimming shortened V by 11 bases and J by 7 bases, and 12 bases separated the two germline ends. The CDR3 here is CASRTVNSPLHF. The CDR3 DNA reads as TGTGCCTCCCGGACAGTGAATTCACCCCTCCACTTT.

The V gene is TRBV9, the J gene TRBJ2-1; D possibly corresponds to TRBD2 (6 bases). Germline CDR1 reads SGDLS; CDR2 reads YYNGEE. This CDR3 region has 15 residues. V lost 3 bases and J lost 5, with 15 bases in between. Written as DNA, the CDR3 is TGTGCCAGCAGCGAGACTAGTCGTTTTGACAATGAGCAGTTCTTC. Translating it yields CASSETSRFDNEQFF. The entire variable domain, with the rest obtained from reference TRBV9 and TRBJ2-1, is as follows: DSGVTQTPKHLITATGQRVTLRCSPRSGDLSVYWYQQSLDQGLQFLIQYYNGEERAKGNILERFSAQQFPDLHSELNLSSLELGDSALYFCASSETSRFDNEQFFGPGTRLTVL.

As to this clone: The identical CDR3 is also encoded by other nucleotide sequences in the sample. V and J are TRBV11-2 and TRBJ1-5, with unresolved D. Germline V gives CDR1 SGHAT, CDR2 FQNNGV. The CDR3 contains 14 residues. V lost 5 bases and J lost 2, with 10 bases in between. Here the CDR3 reads CASSLAGGNQPQHF. CDR3 DNA: TGTGCCAGCAGCCTAGCAGGTGGCAATCAGCCCCAGCATTTT.

The CDR3 DNA reads TGTGCCAGTAGTATAGGCACGGGACACGAGGGCTACACAGATACGCAGTATTTT. This encodes CASSIGTGHEGYTDTQYF. This chain joins TRBV19 and TRBJ2-3; maybe TRBD1 (6 bases). Per germline, CDR1 LNHDA and CDR2 SQIVND (reference sequence). V lost 1 base, J lost 2 bases, and 19 bases lay in between. The CDR3 is 18 amino acids.

This chain links TRBV4-2 with TRBJ1-1; maybe TRBD1 (5 bases). The CDR3 has 15 residues. Germline-derived CDR1 and CDR2 are LGHNA and YNFKEQ. Deletions cut 0 bases from V and 4 bases from J, with 12 bases between. The CDR3 sequence: CASSQDGPRGTEAFF. DNA for the CDR3: TGTGCCAGCAGCCAAGATGGCCCTAGGGGCACTGAAGCTTTCTTT.

This rearrangement joins TRBV21-1 to TRBJ2-5; TRBD1 was called by the table and not checked on the DNA. TRBV21-1 is assigned pseudogene status. The CDR3 length is 22 residues. Here the CDR3 DNA reads TGTGCCAGCAGCAACTCAAAAAAGTTGATCTGGCGTTCCGTGGGCCACAGGGAGACCCAGTACTTC. Translation gives CASSNSKKLIWRSVGHRETQYF.

Turning to this clone: The junction shows a germline mismatch at one end, possibly a read error. This chain connects TRBV30 to TRBJ2-6, with 7 bases lining up with TRBD1. In germline, CDR1 is GTSNPN, CDR2 SVGIG (reference sequence). The CDR3 totals 17 residues. The CDR3 loop reads CAWSRGLGARGANGLTF. For the CDR3, the DNA is TGTGCCTGGAGTAGGGGGCTCGGGGCCCGTGGGGCCAACGGCCTGACTTTC.

The V and J genes are TRBV5-6 and TRBJ1-3; 9 nucleotides line up with TRBD1. V was clipped by 4 bases and J by 2 bases; unmatched bases: 13. The CDR3 runs 18 residues. Germline-derived CDR1 and CDR2 are SGHDT and YYEEEE. The CDR3 nucleotides are TGTGCCAGCAGCCAAACGGGACAGGGTGTCGGCGCTGGAAACACCATATATTTT. As protein: CASSQTGQGVGAGNTIYF.

The rearrangement joins TRBV19 to TRBJ1-2, with 8 bases lining up with TRBD1. The CDR3 has 14 amino acids. Looked up from germline, CDR1 is LNHDA and CDR2 is SQIVND (reference sequence). V trimming: 9 bases; J trimming: 7 bases; junction bases outside the gene matches: 13. CDR3 protein: CASSRLDRASGYTF. The CDR3 DNA reads as TGTGCCAGCTCCCGTTTGGACAGGGCCAGTGGCTACACCTTC.

A note on this clone: A read error may produce the germline difference seen at one junction end. This chain links TRBV28 with TRBJ2-6; D is possibly TRBD2 (6 bases). In germline, CDR1 is MDHEN, CDR2 SYDVKM. This CDR3 has 17 residues. The CDR3 nucleotides read TGTGCCAGTACTAAAGCGGGTCTCCCCTCTGGGGCCAACGGCCTGACTTTC. Its translation: CASTKAGLPSGANGLTF.

The CDR3 DNA sequence: TGTGCCAGCAGCAGAACAGGGTTTAGCAATCAGCCCCAGCATTTT. Residues: CASSRTGFSNQPQHF. The chain is built from TRBV6-5 and TRBJ1-5, with D possibly matching TRBD1 (6 bases). Deletions cut 6 bases from V and 0 bases from J, with 12 bases between. The germline CDR1 and CDR2 sequences are MNHEY and SVGAGI. The CDR3 is made up of 15 amino acids.

The CDR3 loop is CASSFNRERKGNTIYF. The CDR3 DNA follows: TGTGCCAGCAGCTTCAACAGGGAGAGAAAAGGAAACACCATATATTTT. The V gene is TRBV11-3, the J gene TRBJ1-3, with D possibly TRBD1 on 6 matching bases. The length of the CDR3 is 16 residues. The germline CDR1 and CDR2 sequences are SGHNT and YENEEA. V shed 3 bases and J shed 4 bases, with 16 bases lying between them.

This clone was seen a handful of times. The same CDR3 can be traced to other DNA sequences in this sample. The V call is TRBV5-1, the J call TRBJ2-3; 10 nucleotides line up with TRBD1. The germline V gene has CDR1 SGHRS and CDR2 YFSETQ. The CDR3 sequence is 14 residues long. The V and J ends lost 4 bases and 6 bases, in that order; junction bases with no gene match: 5. This CDR3 is CASSRDRGQDTQYF. CDR3 DNA: TGCGCCAGCAGCCGGGACAGGGGCCAGGATACGCAGTATTTT.

The chain recombines TRBV5-4 with TRBJ2-3; the D gene is possibly TRBD1 (6 bases). Trimming left V 4 bases short and J 6 bases short, with 9 bases between. Per the germline V gene, CDR1 is SGHNT and CDR2 is YYREEE (reference sequence). The CDR3 sequence is 12 residues long. The CDR3, as DNA: TGTGCCAGCAGCCCAGACAGGGATACGCAGTATTTT. This codes for CASSPDRDTQYF.